This TCR beta chain appears in the sequencing data of a study of blood T cells in healthy people across ages. A second PCR of about 6 to 12 cycles used a sample-barcoded 5' primer and a J-beta primer mix. A template-switch adaptor with 12 random nucleotides tagged each cDNA molecule. From the 5' RACE reads, TCRdb called clonotypes with MiXCR, one entry per CDR3 protein. This table holds 590,000 or so distinct CDR3 sequences, roughly 31% found once. V gave up 1 base and J gave up 1 base, with 8 bases separating them. The length of the CDR3 is 14 residues. Germline CDR1 and CDR2: SGHRS and YFSETQ. The chain combines TRBV5-1 with TRBJ1-1; no firm D call. The sample was blood. This clonotype was sampled from a woman aged 80 or over in good health. Here the CDR3 DNA reads TGCGCCAGCAGCTTGCCAGGAGAGAACACTGAAGCTTTCTTT. Translation: CASSLPGENTEAFF. The full variable domain, completed using reference TRBV5-1 and TRBJ1-1, is KAGVTQTPRYLIKTRGQQVTLSCSPISGHRSVSWYQQTPGQGLQFLFEYFSETQRNKGNFPGRFSGRQFSNSRSEMNVSTLELGDSALYLCASSLPGENTEAFFGQGTRLTVV.